One and the same sample provided the 19 T cell receptor beta chains below, sequenced in a study of early T cells in non-severe SARS-CoV-2 infection. MiXCR, applied by TCRdb to the 5' RACE reads, yields one record per CDR3 protein. The sample has more than 20,000 distinct CDR3 sequences, 4.5% to 5% seen once. Material: whole blood. The source of these receptors is an adult who was a healthcare worker with PCR-confirmed SARS-CoV-2 infection or an uninfected control (not recorded which).

This chain joins TRBV11-3 and TRBJ2-1; 11 nucleotides agree with TRBD2. Per the germline V gene, CDR1 is SGHNT and CDR2 is YENEEA. Unmatched junction bases numbered 1, after V lost 3 bases and J lost 3 bases. The CDR3 runs to 15 residues. CDR3 sequence: CASSLGTSGYNEQFF. Written as DNA, the CDR3 is TGTGCCAGCAGCTTGGGGACTAGCGGCTACAATGAGCAGTTCTTC.

In this sample, this clonotype turned up many times. The chain couples TRBV7-8 to TRBJ1-3, with TRBD1 matching 9 bases. There are 18 residues in the CDR3. Per germline, CDR1 SGHVS and CDR2 FQNEAQ. V lost 6 bases to trimming and J lost 3 bases; unmatched junction nucleotides: 15. The CDR3 nucleotides read TGTGCCAGCAGTCGCGGCCATACCGGGACAGGGATTGGAAACACCATATATTTT. Translation: CASSRGHTGTGIGNTIYF.

The rearrangement links TRBV20-1 to TRBJ2-7; perhaps TRBD2 as D (6 bases). V was shortened by 3 bases and J by 3 bases, with 15 bases between the two germline ends. The CDR3 has 14 amino acids. CDR1 and CDR2 from the germline V gene are DFQATT and SNEGSKA (reference sequence). CDR3 DNA sequence: TGCAGTGCTAGCCTCCCGGGACTGGGCTACGAGCAGTACTTC. It is translated as CSASLPGLGYEQYF.

This clonotype was picked up a small number of times. The chain has TRBV20-1 and TRBJ2-3; D is perhaps TRBD1 (5 bases). Germline lookup yields CDR1 DFQATT and CDR2 SNEGSKA (reference sequence). The CDR3 runs to 14 residues. Trimming stripped 5 bases from V and 0 bases from J, with 12 bases between. The chain's CDR3 is CSAGAVPSTDTQYF. CDR3 DNA sequence: TGCAGTGCTGGGGCGGTGCCTAGCACAGATACGCAGTATTTT.

Ten or more counts support this clonotype. This chain joins TRBV6-1 and TRBJ1-2; possible D gene TRBD1, 6 bases. V dropped 0 bases and J dropped 4 bases, with 12 bases sitting between them. The CDR3 is 15 amino acids. Germline lookup yields CDR1 MNHNS and CDR2 SASEGT. The CDR3 sequence is CASSEAGGVGYGYTF. CDR3 DNA sequence: TGTGCCAGCAGTGAAGCCGGGGGCGTGGGCTATGGCTACACCTTC.

In this sample, this clonotype turned up many times. J is TRBJ2-3 and V is TRBV7-3; 8 bases fit TRBD2. The V segment lost 4 bases and the J segment 4 bases; nucleotides outside the gene matches: 7. Germline CDR1 is SGHTA and CDR2 is FQGTGA. The CDR3 contains 15 residues. The CDR3 nucleotides read TGTGCCAGCAGCTATAAAGCGGGGGAGGCAGATACGCAGTATTTT. Translating it yields CASSYKAGEADTQYF.

This clonotype was detected a few times. A read error may account for a junction end that differs from germline. J is TRBJ2-7 and V is TRBV7-2; TRBD1 aligns across 7 bases. The germline V gene has CDR1 SGHTA and CDR2 FQGNSA. The CDR3 runs to 15 residues. CDR3 protein: CASSPDRDPRYGQYF. CDR3 nucleotides: TGTGCCAGCAGCCCAGACAGGGACCCCCGGTACGGGCAGTACTTC.

Concerning this clonotype itself: One base away lies a much larger clone, so this may be a sequencing read error. This chain uses TRBV6-2 or TRBV6-3 with TRBJ1-2; no reliable D call. Per the germline V gene, CDR1 is MNHEY and CDR2 is SVGEGT. This CDR3 comprises 12 residues. Trimming took 8 bases from V and 4 from J, leaving 11 bases between them. In DNA, the CDR3 is TGTGCCAGCGGCGGACGGCTCTATGGCTACACCTTC. Its translation: CASGGRLYGYTF.

The J gene is TRBJ1-1, the V gene TRBV5-1; TRBD1 aligns across 10 bases. Losses at the gene ends were 4 bases for V and 5 bases for J; bases not matched to a gene: 11. Germline CDR1 and CDR2: SGHRS and YFSETQ. This CDR3 is built from 16 residues. CDR3 nucleotides: TGCGCCAGCAGCGCGAGACAGGGGGCGGTTTATACTGAAGCTTTCTTT. The encoded protein is CASSARQGAVYTEAFF. The variable domain in full, with the rest retrieved from reference TRBV5-1 and TRBJ1-1, is KAGVTQTPRYLIKTRGQQVTLSCSPISGHRSVSWYQQTPGQGLQFLFEYFSETQRNKGNFPGRFSGRQFSNSRSEMNVSTLELGDSALYLCASSARQGAVYTEAFFGQGTRLTVV.

This clonotype was recorded a few times. This sequence joins TRBV30 and TRBJ2-3; 7 bases match TRBD1. Germline V gene sequence: CDR1 GTSNPN, CDR2 SVGIG (reference sequence). The CDR3 totals 14 residues. J lost 0 bases, V lost 7 bases, and 7 bases had no gene match. CDR3 loop: CAFATGLSTDTQYF. DNA of the CDR3: TGTGCCTTCGCGACAGGGTTAAGCACAGATACGCAGTATTTT.

This clonotype was counted a few times. This chain joins TRBV20-1 and TRBJ2-2, with D perhaps TRBD1 or TRBD2 (5 bases each). This CDR3 spans 17 amino acids. Trimming removed 0 bases from V and 6 bases from J, with 20 bases in between. The germline V gene encodes CDR1 DFQATT and CDR2 SNEGSKA (reference sequence). CDR3 DNA sequence: TGCAGTGCTAGAGACGTCCCTCCCGGCCAGGGACCCGGGGAGCTGTTTTTT. Protein product: CSARDVPPGQGPGELFF.

The V gene is TRBV3-1, the J gene TRBJ2-7; D gene uncertain. Trimming stripped 4 bases from V and 4 bases from J, with 11 bases between. The CDR3 has 13 amino acids. Germline V gives CDR1 LGHDT, CDR2 YNNKEL (reference sequence). CDR3 DNA: TGTGCCAGCAGCCCTCCCCTTCTTTACGAGCAGTACTTC. Its protein is CASSPPLLYEQYF.

This clonotype was recorded at least ten times. The V call is TRBV7-2, the J call TRBJ1-5; weak D call: TRBD1 (5 bases). Germline CDR1 and CDR2: SGHTA and FQGNSA. The CDR3 totals 17 residues. Trimming removed 4 bases at V and 1 base at J, with 17 bases between. DNA of the CDR3: TGTGCCAGCAGCTCGATGCCTATCGGGGCAAGCAATCAGCCCCAGCATTTT. It is translated as CASSSMPIGASNQPQHF.

V gene TRBV27 combines with J gene TRBJ2-5; 11 bases align to TRBD1. J was trimmed by 2 bases and V by 6 bases; bases with no gene match: 2. Per the germline V gene, CDR1 is MNHEY and CDR2 is SMNVEV (reference sequence). CDR3 length equals 14 residues. CDR3 nucleotides: TGTGCCAGCAGCCGGGACAGGGGGCAAGAGACCCAGTACTTC. This codes for CASSRDRGQETQYF.

This clonotype was seen ten or more times. The genes are TRBV12-3 or TRBV12-4 and TRBJ2-7; perhaps TRBD1 as D (6 bases). CDR3 length equals 13 residues. V was cut by 4 bases and J by 3 bases, with 10 bases left in between. In DNA form, the CDR3 reads TGTGCCAGCAGTTCCAGGGACATCTACGAGCAGTACTTC. Encoded protein: CASSSRDIYEQYF.

There are a few counts of this clonotype. The V call is TRBV6-6, the J call TRBJ2-2; D uncertain. The CDR3 loop spans 13 amino acids. With 0 bases removed from V and 6 bases from J, the gap between germline ends came to 5 bases. Germline V gives CDR1 MNHNY, CDR2 SVGAGI (reference sequence). The CDR3 region has the DNA TGTGCCAGCAGTTACTCCGGGTCCGGGGAGCTGTTTTTT. Its translation: CASSYSGSGELFF.

At least ten counts were recorded for this clonotype. The chain employs TRBV12-3 or TRBV12-4 and TRBJ1-1; D is unclear. The CDR3 consists of 13 residues. The germline V and J ends were trimmed by 3 bases and 1 base, with 6 bases remaining between them. Written as DNA, the CDR3 is TGTGCCAGCAGTTTTAATGAGAACACTGAAGCTTTCTTT. Its translation: CASSFNENTEAFF.

This clonotype was detected ten times or more. V gene TRBV7-9 combines with J gene TRBJ1-2; D is ambiguous. CDR1 and CDR2 (germline): SEHNR, FQNEAQ (reference sequence). V lost 5 bases, J lost 8 bases, and 15 bases lay in between. CDR3 length: 13 amino acids. DNA of the CDR3: TGTGCCAGCAGCCCACGGGGTCCCTTGGGCTACACCTTC. Its protein product is CASSPRGPLGYTF.

Ten or more counts support this clonotype. The chain joins TRBV11-2 to TRBJ2-5; 10 bases agree with TRBD1. Trimming took 4 bases from V and 5 from J; bases not matched to a gene: 10. Germline V gene lookup returns CDR1 SGHAT and CDR2 FQNNGV. This CDR3 contains 16 residues. The CDR3 protein is CASSSTGTGAGETQYF. CDR3 DNA: TGTGCCAGCAGCTCTACCGGGACAGGGGCTGGGGAGACCCAGTACTTC.